What follows are 8 T cell receptor beta chains derived from one specimen sequenced in a study of T cell responses to AZD1222 COVID-19 vaccine. Assay used: immunoSEQ multiplex PCR; TCRdb lists only in-frame clones, some missing. This table holds about 98,000 clones, roughly 83% found once. The specimen comprised peripheral blood, sampled on day 0 of AZD1222 vaccination. These receptors were taken from an adult in good health.

This chain connects TRBV7-2 to TRBJ2-2; D is uncertain. V was trimmed by 5 bases and J by 4 bases, leaving 14 bases between them. The CDR3 runs to 15 residues. Germline CDR1 reads SGHTA; CDR2 reads FQGNSA. CDR3 DNA: TGTGCCAGCAGCCACACGTTCGGTAGCACCGGGGAGCTGTTTTTT. Translation gives CASSHTFGSTGELFF.

The chain carries TRBV27 and TRBJ2-5; D remains unclear. This CDR3 comprises 10 residues. Trimming pared 6 bases from V and 5 bases from J, leaving 4 bases between. Germline values: CDR1 MNHEY, CDR2 SMNVEV (reference sequence). CDR3 DNA sequence: TGTGCCAGCAGAACCGAGACCCAGTACTTC. Amino acid sequence: CASRTETQYF.

The chain carries TRBV7-9 and TRBJ2-1; D remains ambiguous. Per the germline V gene, CDR1 is SEHNR and CDR2 is FQNEAQ (reference sequence). The CDR3 sequence is 14 residues long. Trimming took 2 bases from V and 4 from J, leaving 9 bases between them. CDR3 bases: TGTGCCAGCAGCTTAACAGAAATATACAATGAGCAGTTCTTC. Protein sequence: CASSLTEIYNEQFF. The whole variable domain, filled in from reference TRBV7-9 and TRBJ2-1, reads DTGVSQNPRHKITKRGQNVTFRCDPISEHNRLYWYRQTLGQGPEFLTYFQNEAQLEKSRLLSDRFSAERPKGSFSTLEIQRTEQGDSAMYLCASSLTEIYNEQFFGPGTRLTVL.

Here the CDR3 DNA reads TGCGCCAGCAGCGGGACGCCAGGTCTATCCTACGAGCAGTACTTC. The encoded protein is CASSGTPGLSYEQYF. The V and J genes are TRBV5-1 and TRBJ2-7; the D gene could be TRBD1 or TRBD2 (5 bases each). The CDR3 loop spans 15 amino acids. Trimming stripped 4 bases from V and 1 base from J, with 15 bases between. Germline V gene lookup returns CDR1 SGHRS and CDR2 YFSETQ.

The gene calls are TRBV7-8 and TRBJ1-3; D is perhaps TRBD1 (6 bases). CDR1 and CDR2 (germline): SGHVS, FQNEAQ. Trimming left V 5 bases short and J 2 bases short, with 13 bases between. The CDR3 contains 15 residues. CDR3 in DNA: TGTGCCAGCAGCCCCGCGGGGGCGACTGGAAACACCATATATTTT. Translated, it gives CASSPAGATGNTIYF.

The V call is TRBV1, the J call TRBJ1-2. TRBV1 is given as a pseudogene. This CDR3 is built from 17 residues. The CDR3 protein is CTSSPQSKVTGDYGYTF. CDR3 in DNA: TGCACCAGCAGCCCCCAGTCTAAAGTCACGGGGGACTATGGCTACACCTTC.

V gene TRBV3-1 (or the pseudogene TRBV3-2) combines with J gene TRBJ1-1; D gene ambiguous. V lost 3 bases to trimming and J lost 0 bases, with 11 bases between them. Germline values: CDR1 LGHDT, CDR2 YNNKEL (reference sequence). This CDR3 has 15 residues. The CDR3: CASSHAGRLNTEAFF. The CDR3 region has the DNA TGTGCCAGCAGCCACGCCGGACGGCTGAACACTGAAGCTTTCTTT.

The chain is built from TRBV6-5 and TRBJ1-5, with D unclear. CDR3 length: 13 amino acids. The germline V gene encodes CDR1 MNHEY and CDR2 SVGAGI. The V end was cut by 7 bases, the J end by 3 bases, with 10 bases between. The CDR3 region has the DNA TGTGCCAGCACACTCGAATCCAATCAGCCCCAGCATTTT. It specifies CASTLESNQPQHF.